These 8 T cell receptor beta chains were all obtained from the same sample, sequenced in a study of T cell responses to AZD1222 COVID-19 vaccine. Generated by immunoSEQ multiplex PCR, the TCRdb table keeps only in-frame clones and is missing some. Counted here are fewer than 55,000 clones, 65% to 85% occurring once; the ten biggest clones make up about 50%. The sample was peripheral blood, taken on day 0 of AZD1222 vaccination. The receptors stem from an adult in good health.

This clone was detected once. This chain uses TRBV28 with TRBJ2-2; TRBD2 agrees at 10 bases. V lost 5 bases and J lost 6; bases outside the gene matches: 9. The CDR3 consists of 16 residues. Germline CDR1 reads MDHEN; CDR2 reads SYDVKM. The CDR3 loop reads CASSEASGSFSGELFF. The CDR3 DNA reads TGTGCCAGCAGTGAGGCTAGCGGGAGCTTTTCCGGGGAGCTGTTTTTT.

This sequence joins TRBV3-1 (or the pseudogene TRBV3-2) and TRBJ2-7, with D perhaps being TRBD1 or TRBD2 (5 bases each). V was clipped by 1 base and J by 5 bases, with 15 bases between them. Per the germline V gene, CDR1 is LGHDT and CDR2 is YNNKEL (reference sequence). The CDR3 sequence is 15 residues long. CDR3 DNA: TGTGCCAGCAGCCAAGTCCTTGTAGGGGACCACGAGCAGTACTTC. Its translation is CASSQVLVGDHEQYF.

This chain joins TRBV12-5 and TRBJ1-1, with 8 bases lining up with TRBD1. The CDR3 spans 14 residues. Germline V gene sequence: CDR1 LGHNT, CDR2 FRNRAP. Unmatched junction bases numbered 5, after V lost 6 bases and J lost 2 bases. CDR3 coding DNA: TGTGCTAGTGGAGAGACAGGGGCTAACACTGAAGCTTTCTTT. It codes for CASGETGANTEAFF.

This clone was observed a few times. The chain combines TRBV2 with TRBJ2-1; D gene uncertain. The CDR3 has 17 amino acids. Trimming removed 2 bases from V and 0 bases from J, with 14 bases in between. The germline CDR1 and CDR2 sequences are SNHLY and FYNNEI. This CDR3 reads CASSESLADSSYNEQFF. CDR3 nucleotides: TGTGCCAGCAGTGAATCCTTGGCGGATAGCTCCTACAATGAGCAGTTCTTC.

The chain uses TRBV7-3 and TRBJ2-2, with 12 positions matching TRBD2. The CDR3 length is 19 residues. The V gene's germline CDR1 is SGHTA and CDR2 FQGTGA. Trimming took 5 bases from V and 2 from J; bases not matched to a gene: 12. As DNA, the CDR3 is TGTGCCAGCAGCCGGGACGGATCTGGACTAGCGGGAAACACCGGGGAGCTGTTTTTT. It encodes CASSRDGSGLAGNTGELFF.

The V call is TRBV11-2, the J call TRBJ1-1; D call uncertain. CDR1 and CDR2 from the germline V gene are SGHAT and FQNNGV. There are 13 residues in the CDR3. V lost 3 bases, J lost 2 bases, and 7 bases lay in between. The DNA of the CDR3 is TGTGCCAGCAGCTTCTTGGAAAACACTGAAGCTTTCTTT. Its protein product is CASSFLENTEAFF.

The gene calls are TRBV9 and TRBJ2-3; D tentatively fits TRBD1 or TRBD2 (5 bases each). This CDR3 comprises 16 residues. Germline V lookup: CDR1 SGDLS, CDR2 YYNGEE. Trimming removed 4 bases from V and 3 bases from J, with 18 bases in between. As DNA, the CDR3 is TGTGCCAGCAGCTCTAGCTCGGGGCTCAGGACAGATACGCAGTATTTT. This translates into CASSSSSGLRTDTQYF. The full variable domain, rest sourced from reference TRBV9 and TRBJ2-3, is DSGVTQTPKHLITATGQRVTLRCSPRSGDLSVYWYQQSLDQGLQFLIQYYNGEERAKGNILERFSAQQFPDLHSELNLSSLELGDSALYFCASSSSSGLRTDTQYFGPGTRLTVL.

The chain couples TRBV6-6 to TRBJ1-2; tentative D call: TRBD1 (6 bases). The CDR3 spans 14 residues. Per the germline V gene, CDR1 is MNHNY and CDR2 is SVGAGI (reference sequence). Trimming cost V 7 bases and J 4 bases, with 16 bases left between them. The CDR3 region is CASTLRGGGYGYTF. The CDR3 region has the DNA TGTGCCAGCACCCTTCGAGGGGGGGGCTATGGCTACACCTTC.